The 20 T cell receptor beta chains below were found in one sample sequenced in a study of cytomegalovirus exposure and HLA in healthy donors. Primers: 60 Vbeta forward and 13 Jbeta reverse. Assay: immunoSEQ multiplex PCR; the TCRdb copy retains only in-frame clones and omits some. The data hold some 130,000 clones, with around 80% observed a single time. The sequencing sample was made of PBMCs. The receptors originated from a woman in her 50s in good health and CMV-seropositive.

The rearrangement joins TRBV30 to TRBJ2-5; the D is unclear. There are 13 residues in the CDR3. Germline V gene data show CDR1 as GTSNPN and CDR2 as SVGIG (reference sequence). Trimming took off 2 bases at V and 5 bases at J, with 12 bases between the two ends. The CDR3 nucleotides are TGTGCCTGGAGTCGAAACCACGGGGAGACCCAGTACTTC. This gives the protein CAWSRNHGETQYF. Based on the CDR3 plus reference TRBV30 and TRBJ2-5, the full variable domain is SQTIHQWPATLVQPVGSPLSLECTVEGTSNPNLYWYRQAAGRGLQLLFYSVGIGQISSEVPQNLSASRPQDRQFILSSKKLLLSDSGFYLCAWSRNHGETQYFGPGTRLLVL.

V and J are TRBV2 and TRBJ1-6; TRBD1 matches 7 bases. This CDR3 contains 14 residues. Per germline, CDR1 SNHLY and CDR2 FYNNEI. The trim removed 1 base at V and 15 bases at J, leaving 9 bases unmatched. The CDR3 loop is CASSEEKTGHDLHF. The CDR3 DNA is TGTGCCAGCAGTGAAGAAAAGACAGGGCATGACCTCCACTTT.

This chain uses TRBV13 with TRBJ1-6; D unresolved. V lost 1 base and J 9 bases, leaving 4 bases between the germline ends. CDR3 length: 12 amino acids. Germline CDR1 is PRHDT and CDR2 is FYEKMQ (reference sequence). The CDR3 DNA reads TGTGCCAGCAGCTTAGAGCTTTCACCCCTCCACTTT. This codes for CASSLELSPLHF.

Here the CDR3 reads CASGLSLLSDTQYF. CDR3 in DNA: TGTGCTAGTGGTTTGTCCCTACTCTCTGATACGCAGTATTTT. The V gene is TRBV12-5, the J gene TRBJ2-3; D unclear. V was trimmed by 2 bases and J by 6 bases, leaving 12 bases between them. Germline V CDR1 and CDR2: LGHNT, FRNRAP. The CDR3 has 14 amino acids.

The rearrangement joins TRBV2 to TRBJ1-2; a weak D match, TRBD1 (6 bases). V was clipped by 7 bases and J by 4 bases, with 16 bases between them. Germline V gene sequence: CDR1 SNHLY, CDR2 FYNNEI. This CDR3 has 14 amino acids. The CDR3 reads CASTQGRVSYGYTF. The DNA of the CDR3 is TGTGCCAGCACCCAGGGGAGGGTTAGCTATGGCTACACCTTC.

This clone has a single count. This rearrangement joins TRBV7-9 to TRBJ2-7; 9 bases agree with TRBD2. Germline lookup yields CDR1 SEHNR and CDR2 FQNEAQ (reference sequence). The CDR3 spans 16 residues. J gave up 2 bases and V 7 bases, and 12 bases lay outside the gene matches. The DNA of the CDR3 is TGTGCCAGCACCGGATGGGGGGCTAGCGGGACCTACGAGCAGTACTTC. Translating gives CASTGWGASGTYEQYF. The entire variable domain, with the rest obtained from reference TRBV7-9 and TRBJ2-7, is as follows: DTGVSQNPRHKITKRGQNVTFRCDPISEHNRLYWYRQTLGQGPEFLTYFQNEAQLEKSRLLSDRFSAERPKGSFSTLEIQRTEQGDSAMYLCASTGWGASGTYEQYFGPGTRLTVT.

This chain uses TRBV5-1 with TRBJ2-4; 7 bases fit TRBD2. The CDR3 loop spans 16 amino acids. The V gene end was trimmed by 0 bases and the J gene end by 8 bases; junction bases not matched to a gene: 11. Germline V gives CDR1 SGHRS, CDR2 YFSETQ. CDR3 amino acids: CASSLAGGRDGDIQYF. The CDR3 bases are TGCGCCAGCAGCTTGGCCGGGGGGAGGGATGGGGACATTCAGTACTTC.

The J gene is TRBJ2-1, the V gene TRBV4-2, with 11 bases identical to TRBD2. V was clipped by 1 base and J by 10 bases; unmatched bases: 9. The CDR3 spans 16 residues. CDR1 is LGHNA and CDR2 is YNFKEQ in the germline V gene. CDR3 residues: CASSQARASGGPEQFF. CDR3 sequence (DNA): TGTGCCAGCAGCCAAGCGAGGGCTAGCGGGGGGCCCGAGCAGTTCTTC.

This clone was observed a handful of times. The chain is built from TRBV2 and TRBJ1-1; the match to TRBD1 covers 11 bases. CDR3 length: 13 amino acids. CDR1 and CDR2 from the germline V gene are SNHLY and FYNNEI. With V trimmed by 7 bases and J by 8 bases, 6 bases remained unmatched. CDR3 DNA sequence: TGTGCCAGCAAAGGACAGGGGGCGCTGGAAGCTTTCTTT. Its protein is CASKGQGALEAFF. Full variable domain (outside the CDR3, taken from reference TRBV2 and TRBJ1-1): EPEVTQTPSHQVTQMGQEVILRCVPISNHLYFYWYRQILGQKVEFLVSFYNNEISEKSEIFDDQFSVERPDGSNFTLKIRSTKLEDSAMYFCASKGQGALEAFFGQGTRLTVV.

V and J are TRBV30 and TRBJ2-3; 7 positions agree with TRBD1. J gave up 2 bases and V 0 bases, and 2 bases lay outside the gene matches. This CDR3 has 14 residues. The germline CDR1 and CDR2 sequences are GTSNPN and SVGIG (reference sequence). In DNA form, the CDR3 reads TGTGCCTGGAGTGTTAGGGGGCTCACAGATACGCAGTATTTT. It is translated as CAWSVRGLTDTQYF.

This clone was picked up one time. The gene calls are TRBV27 and TRBJ2-5; 12 positions agree with TRBD2. The CDR3 runs 16 residues. J lost 5 bases, V lost 2 bases, and 6 bases had no gene match. CDR1 MNHEY and CDR2 SMNVEV come from the germline V gene (reference sequence). The CDR3 here is CASSLGLAGNSETQYF. DNA for the CDR3: TGTGCCAGCAGTTTAGGACTAGCGGGGAATTCGGAGACCCAGTACTTC.

The rearrangement joins TRBV11-2 to TRBJ2-7; D gene ambiguous. V lost 6 bases to trimming and J lost 3 bases, with 6 bases between them. Germline assignment: CDR1 SGHAT and CDR2 FQNNGV. This CDR3 is 11 amino acids long. The CDR3 nucleotides are TGTGCCAGCAGTTCCAGCTACGAGCAGTACTTC. This sequence encodes CASSSSYEQYF.

CDR3 in amino acids: CASSRQGVKRNEQFF. Written as DNA, the CDR3 is TGTGCCAGCAGCCGACAGGGCGTGAAACGCAATGAGCAGTTCTTC. The rearrangement links TRBV28 to TRBJ2-1, with 7 bases fitting TRBD1. CDR3 size: 15 residues. With V trimmed by 6 bases and J by 6 bases, 11 bases remained unmatched. Germline V lookup: CDR1 MDHEN, CDR2 SYDVKM.

On this clone itself: Relative to the germline gene, one junction end is altered; a read error may explain this. The chain couples TRBV28 to TRBJ2-7, with TRBD1 matching 7 bases. Germline loops: CDR1 MDHEN, CDR2 SYDVKM. The CDR3 extends over 12 amino acids. The CDR3 protein is CASSLQGKAGGF. Here the CDR3 DNA reads TGTGCCAGCAGTTTACAAGGGAAGGCAGGGGGATTC.

This chain links TRBV4-3 with TRBJ1-6; 9 bases align to TRBD1. The V gene's germline CDR1 is LGHNA and CDR2 YSLEER. The CDR3 consists of 15 residues. V shed 0 bases and J 12 bases; nucleotides not matched to a gene: 6. The CDR3 DNA is TGCGCCAGCAGCCAAGAGGGGACAGGGCTGGTACCCCTCCACTTT. Translating it yields CASSQEGTGLVPLHF.

This clone was counted a single time. The chain carries TRBV10-1 and TRBJ2-7, with D tentatively TRBD1 (5 bases). CDR1 and CDR2 (germline): WNHNN, SYGVQD (reference sequence). V gave up 3 bases and J gave up 2 bases, with 11 bases separating them. The CDR3 extends over 14 amino acids. CDR3 nucleotide sequence: TGCGCCAGCAGTGAACCAGGGATGACCTACGAGCAGTACTTC. Translating it yields CASSEPGMTYEQYF.

The V gene is TRBV27, the J gene TRBJ2-3; D gene uncertain. V was clipped by 2 bases and J by 2 bases, with 5 bases between them. The CDR3 contains 13 residues. Per germline, CDR1 MNHEY and CDR2 SMNVEV (reference sequence). Here the CDR3 DNA reads TGTGCCAGCAGTTTACAAATCACAGATACGCAGTATTTT. Encoded protein: CASSLQITDTQYF.

The chain uses TRBV6-1 and TRBJ1-4; D is possibly TRBD1 (5 bases). Deletions cut 4 bases from V and 10 bases from J, with 16 bases between. The CDR3 has 14 residues. Germline V lookup: CDR1 MNHNS, CDR2 SASEGT. The CDR3 reads CASSGRDLGGKLFF. The CDR3 DNA reads TGTGCCAGCAGTGGCCGGGATCTGGGGGGAAAACTGTTTTTT.

V is TRBV23-1 and J is TRBJ2-5; 10 nucleotides line up with TRBD1. TRBV23-1 is placed among ORFs of uncertain function. CDR3 size: 15 residues. Trimming removed 0 bases from V and 2 bases from J; junction bases left unmatched: 0. The CDR3 DNA sequence: TGCGCCAGCAGTCAATCGGGACAGGGGCAAGAGACCCAGTACTTC. Its translation is CASSQSGQGQETQYF.

The chain carries TRBV5-1 and TRBJ2-1; 13 bases are shared with TRBD2. Germline CDR1 SGHRS, CDR2 YFSETQ. The CDR3 runs to 18 residues. V was pared by 0 bases and J by 7 bases, with 10 bases of the junction left unmatched. CDR3 sequence reads: CASSLGLAGGWGRNEQFF. The CDR3 DNA sequence: TGCGCCAGCAGCTTGGGACTAGCGGGGGGTTGGGGTAGGAATGAGCAGTTCTTC.